Below, 13 T cell receptor beta chains from the same sample are listed, as sequenced in a study of control samples from healthy donors and cancer patients. Here immunoSEQ multiplex PCR was the method, and the copy in TCRdb shows in-frame clones only, minus some. This sample has approximately 170,000 clones, with 80% to 95% found just once. Source material: blood. The source is a woman in her sixties in good health.

This clone was detected once. This chain joins TRBV4-1 and TRBJ1-6; maybe TRBD1 (5 bases). The V end lost 2 bases, the J end lost 11 bases, and 19 bases lay between the germline ends. The CDR3 contains 16 residues. Germline assignment: CDR1 MGHRA and CDR2 YSYEKL. In DNA, the CDR3 is TGCGCCAGCAGCCAAACGGGTACAGGAATTCAGGCACCCCTCCACTTT. Its protein is CASSQTGTGIQAPLHF.

The rearrangement joins TRBV5-4 to TRBJ1-5, with TRBD1 as a possible D gene (5 bases). The V end was cut by 5 bases, the J end by 3 bases, with 15 bases between. This CDR3 spans 15 amino acids. CDR1 and CDR2 (germline): SGHNT, YYREEE (reference sequence). The CDR3 here is CASSPGPQDNQPQHF. In DNA form, the CDR3 reads TGTGCCAGCAGTCCGGGACCGCAAGACAATCAGCCCCAGCATTTT. The full variable domain, its missing parts supplied by reference TRBV5-4 and TRBJ1-5, is ETGVTQSPTHLIKTRGQQVTLRCSSQSGHNTVSWYQQALGQGPQFIFQYYREEENGRGNFPPRFSGLQFPNYSSELNVNALELDDSALYLCASSPGPQDNQPQHFGDGTRLSIL.

V and J are TRBV6-2 or TRBV6-3 and TRBJ2-2; tentatively, D is TRBD2 (6 bases). Germline V gene data show CDR1 as MNHEY and CDR2 as SVGEGT. V was shortened by 4 bases and J by 5 bases, with 11 bases between the two germline ends. The CDR3 has 14 amino acids. The CDR3 DNA is TGTGCCAGCAGTTTACTAGGGACTACCGGGGAGCTGTTTTTT. Translation gives CASSLLGTTGELFF.

V gene TRBV11-3 combines with J gene TRBJ2-2; the D is unclear. Trimming left V 5 bases short and J 0 bases short, with 13 bases between. Germline CDR1 SGHNT, CDR2 YENEEA. The CDR3 is 16 amino acids. The chain's CDR3 is CASSNIGVANTGELFF. CDR3 coding DNA: TGTGCCAGCAGCAACATTGGGGTCGCGAACACCGGGGAGCTGTTTTTT.

The chain is built from TRBV18 and TRBJ2-1; perhaps TRBD2 as D (6 bases). The germline V gene encodes CDR1 KGHSH and CDR2 LQKENI. The CDR3 is 14 amino acids. V lost 3 bases and J 7 bases, leaving 13 bases between the germline ends. The CDR3: CASSPRTGGNEQFF. The DNA for the CDR3 is TGTGCCAGCTCACCGCGGACTGGGGGGAATGAGCAGTTCTTC.

CDR3 bases: TGTGCCAGCAGCCAATCGGAAAAACTGTTTTTT. Protein: CASSQSEKLFF. The chain recombines TRBV3-1 (or the pseudogene TRBV3-2) with TRBJ1-4; D not certain. The CDR3 sequence is 11 residues long. Trimming pared 2 bases from V and 8 bases from J, leaving 3 bases between. Germline lookup yields CDR1 LGHDT and CDR2 YNNKEL (reference sequence).

The gene calls are TRBV6-5 and TRBJ1-4; D is uncertain. CDR1 is MNHEY, CDR2 SVGAGI, per germline. The CDR3 is 15 residues long. V was pared by 5 bases and J by 0 bases, with 10 bases between. The CDR3 sequence: CASSPGIPTNEKLFF. CDR3 in DNA: TGTGCCAGCAGTCCGGGGATTCCAACTAATGAAAAACTGTTTTTT.

The gene calls are TRBV5-8 and TRBJ2-5, with D possibly being TRBD1 (5 bases). The CDR3 is made up of 16 amino acids. Trimming took off 2 bases at V and 2 bases at J, with 16 bases between the two ends. Germline-derived CDR1 and CDR2 are SGHTS and YDEGEE. In nucleotides, the CDR3 is TGTGCCAGCAGCTTCGGCGCCTCCAGGGATCAAGAGACCCAGTACTTC. It specifies CASSFGASRDQETQYF.

This clone was seen once. The chain couples TRBV18 to TRBJ2-5, with unresolved D. Trimming stripped 7 bases from V and 0 bases from J, with 9 bases between. This CDR3 has 13 residues. CDR1 is KGHSH, CDR2 LQKENI, per germline. In DNA form, the CDR3 reads TGTGCCAGCTTGCGAGACTACCAAGAGACCCAGTACTTC. It translates to CASLRDYQETQYF.

This clone was seen once. This chain joins TRBV19 and TRBJ1-3; D not resolved. The CDR3 covers 14 residues. The germline V gene encodes CDR1 LNHDA and CDR2 SQIVND (reference sequence). Deletions cut 3 bases from V and 2 bases from J, with 8 bases between. CDR3 coding DNA: TGTGCCAGTAGTATGGGGAATACTGGAAACACCATATATTTT. It encodes CASSMGNTGNTIYF.

The V gene is TRBV18, the J gene TRBJ1-2; D is undetermined. Germline V CDR1 and CDR2: KGHSH, LQKENI. This CDR3 has 15 amino acids. Trimming left V 0 bases short and J 3 bases short, with 11 bases between. The CDR3 DNA reads as TGTGCCAGCTCACCACCGTCGGAAACAGACTATGGCTACACCTTC. Translating gives CASSPPSETDYGYTF.

The CDR3 nucleotides are TGTGCCAGCAATACAGGGGGTGTGGGTAATGAAAAACTGTTTTTT. Translated, it gives CASNTGGVGNEKLFF. The chain has TRBV6-6 and TRBJ1-4; 8 nucleotides line up with TRBD1. Trimming cost V 7 bases and J 4 bases; bases outside gene matches: 8. This CDR3 contains 15 residues. The V gene's germline CDR1 is MNHNY and CDR2 SVGAGI (reference sequence).

The chain is built from TRBV5-5 and TRBJ1-2; D may be TRBD1 (5 bases). Per germline, CDR1 SGHKS and CDR2 YYEKEE (reference sequence). Trimming cost V 0 bases and J 5 bases, with 14 bases left between them. This CDR3 has 15 residues. The CDR3 nucleotides are TGTGCCAGCAGCTTGGTGAGAGGGGCCCAATATGGCTACACCTTC. This codes for CASSLVRGAQYGYTF.